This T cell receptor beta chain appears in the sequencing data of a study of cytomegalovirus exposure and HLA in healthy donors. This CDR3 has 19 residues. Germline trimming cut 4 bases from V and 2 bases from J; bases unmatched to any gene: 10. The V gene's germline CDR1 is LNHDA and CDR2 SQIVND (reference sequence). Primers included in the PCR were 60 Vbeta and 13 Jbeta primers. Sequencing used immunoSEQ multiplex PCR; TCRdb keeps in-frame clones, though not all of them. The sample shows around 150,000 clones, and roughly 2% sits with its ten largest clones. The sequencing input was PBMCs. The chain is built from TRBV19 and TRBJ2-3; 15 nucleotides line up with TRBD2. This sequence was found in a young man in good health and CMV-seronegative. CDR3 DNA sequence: TGTGCCAGTAGTAGGGGACTAGCGGGAGGAGGAGGCGTCACAGATACGCAGTATTTT. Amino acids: CASSRGLAGGGGVTDTQYF.